This TCR beta chain was identified during a study of blood T cell repertoires in COVID-19. Method: immunoSEQ multiplex PCR; TCRdb's copy keeps in-frame clones and lacks some. This table has 150,000 to 180,000 clones, over 60% appearing once. Losses at the gene ends were 0 bases for V and 9 bases for J; bases not matched to a gene: 6. CDR3 length: 15 amino acids. Per the germline V gene, CDR1 is LGHNA and CDR2 is YNFKEQ. This clone was counted only a few times. Input material: peripheral blood. The clonotype comes from an older man with acute or convalescent COVID-19. The chain combines TRBV4-2 with TRBJ2-4; TRBD1 agrees at 9 bases. As DNA, the CDR3 is TGTGCCAGCAGCCAAGATAGGACAGGGGAGGCCATTCAGTACTTC. As protein: CASSQDRTGEAIQYF.